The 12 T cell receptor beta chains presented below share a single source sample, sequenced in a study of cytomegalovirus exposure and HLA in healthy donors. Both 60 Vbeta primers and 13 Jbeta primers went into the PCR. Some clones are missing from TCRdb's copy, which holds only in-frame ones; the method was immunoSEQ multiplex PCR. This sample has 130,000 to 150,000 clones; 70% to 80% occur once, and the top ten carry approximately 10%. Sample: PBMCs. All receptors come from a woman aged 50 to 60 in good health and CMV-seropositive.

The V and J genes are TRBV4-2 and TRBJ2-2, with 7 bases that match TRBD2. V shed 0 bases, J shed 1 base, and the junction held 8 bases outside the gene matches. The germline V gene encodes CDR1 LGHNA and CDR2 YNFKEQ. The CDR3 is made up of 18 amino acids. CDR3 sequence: CASSQEGRAGVNTGELFF. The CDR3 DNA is TGTGCCAGCAGCCAAGAAGGGAGGGCGGGGGTGAACACCGGGGAGCTGTTTTTT.

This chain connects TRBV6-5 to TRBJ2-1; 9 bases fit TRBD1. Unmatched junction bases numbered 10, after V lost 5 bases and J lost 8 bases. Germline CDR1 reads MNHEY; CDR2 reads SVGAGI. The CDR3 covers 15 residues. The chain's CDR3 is CASSRDRVLDDEQFF. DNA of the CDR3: TGTGCCAGCAGTAGGGACAGGGTTTTGGACGATGAGCAGTTCTTC.

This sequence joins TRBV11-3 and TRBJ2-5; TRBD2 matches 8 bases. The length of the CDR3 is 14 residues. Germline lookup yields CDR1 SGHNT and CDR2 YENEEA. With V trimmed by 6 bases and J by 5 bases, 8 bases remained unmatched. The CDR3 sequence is CASSAGGLRETQYF. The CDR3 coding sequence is TGTGCCAGCAGTGCGGGGGGCCTCCGGGAGACCCAGTACTTC.

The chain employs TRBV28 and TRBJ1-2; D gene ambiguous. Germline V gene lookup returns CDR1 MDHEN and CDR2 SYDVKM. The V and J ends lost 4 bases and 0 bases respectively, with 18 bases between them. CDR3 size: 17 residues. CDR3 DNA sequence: TGTGCCAGCAGTTCTCCCTCACACGGGGAAACTAACTATGGCTACACCTTC. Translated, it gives CASSSPSHGETNYGYTF.

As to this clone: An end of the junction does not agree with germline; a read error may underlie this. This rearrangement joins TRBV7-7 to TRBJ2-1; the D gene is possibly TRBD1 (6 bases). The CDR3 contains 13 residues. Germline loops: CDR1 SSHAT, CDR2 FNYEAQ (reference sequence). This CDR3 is CASSLDRLNEQFF. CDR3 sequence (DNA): TGTGCTAGCAGCTTAGACAGGCTCAATGAGCAGTTCTTC.

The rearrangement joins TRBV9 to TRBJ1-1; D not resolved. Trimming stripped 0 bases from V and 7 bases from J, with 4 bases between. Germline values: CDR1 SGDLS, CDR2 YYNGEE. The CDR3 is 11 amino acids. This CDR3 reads CASSVVSEAFF. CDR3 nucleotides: TGTGCCAGCAGCGTAGTGAGTGAAGCTTTCTTT.

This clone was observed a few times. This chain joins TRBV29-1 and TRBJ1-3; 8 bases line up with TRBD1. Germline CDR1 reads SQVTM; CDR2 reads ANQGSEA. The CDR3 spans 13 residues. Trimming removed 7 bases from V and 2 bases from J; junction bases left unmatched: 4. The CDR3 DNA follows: TGCAGCGCGACAGGGGAGGCTGGAAACACCATATATTTT. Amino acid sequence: CSATGEAGNTIYF.

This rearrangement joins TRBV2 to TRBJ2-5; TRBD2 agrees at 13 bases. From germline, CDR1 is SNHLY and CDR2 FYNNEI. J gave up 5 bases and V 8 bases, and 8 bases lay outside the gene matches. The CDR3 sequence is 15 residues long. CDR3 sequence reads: CASGTTSGGAETQYF. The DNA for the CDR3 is TGTGCCAGCGGAACTACTAGCGGGGGGGCGGAGACCCAGTACTTC.

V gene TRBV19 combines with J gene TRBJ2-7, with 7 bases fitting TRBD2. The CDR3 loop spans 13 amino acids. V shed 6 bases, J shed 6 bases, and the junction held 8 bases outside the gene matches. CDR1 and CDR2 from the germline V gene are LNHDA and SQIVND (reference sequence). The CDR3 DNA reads TGTGCCAGTAGCCCGACTCCGGGGGGCGAGCAGTACTTC. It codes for CASSPTPGGEQYF.

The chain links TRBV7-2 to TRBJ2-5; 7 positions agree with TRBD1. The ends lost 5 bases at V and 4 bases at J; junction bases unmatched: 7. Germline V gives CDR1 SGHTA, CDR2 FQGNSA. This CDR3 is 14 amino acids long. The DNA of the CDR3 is TGTGCCAGCAGCCCAACAGGGGTGGTAGAGACCCAGTACTTC. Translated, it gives CASSPTGVVETQYF.

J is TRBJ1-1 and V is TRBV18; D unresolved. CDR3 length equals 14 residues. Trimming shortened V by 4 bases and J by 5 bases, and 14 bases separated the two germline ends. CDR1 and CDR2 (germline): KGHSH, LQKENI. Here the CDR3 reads CASSRADRGTEAFF. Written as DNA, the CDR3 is TGTGCCAGCTCACGGGCAGACCGTGGGACTGAAGCTTTCTTT.

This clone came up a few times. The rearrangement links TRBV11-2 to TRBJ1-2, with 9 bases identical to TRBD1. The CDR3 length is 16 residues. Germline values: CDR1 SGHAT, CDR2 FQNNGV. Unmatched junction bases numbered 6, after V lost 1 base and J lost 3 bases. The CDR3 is CASSLGGTGFDYGYTF. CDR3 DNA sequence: TGTGCCAGCAGCTTAGGGGGGACAGGGTTTGACTATGGCTACACCTTC.